The clone carrying this T cell receptor (beta chain) was counted a few times. V was pared by 3 bases and J by 4 bases, with 12 bases between. Germline V gene sequence: CDR1 DFQATT, CDR2 SNEGSKA (reference sequence). The CDR3 is 13 amino acids. Original processing notes: Scientists estimated how many nucleated cells there were by amplifying reference gene primers. Data came from immunoSEQ multiplex PCR; TCRdb stores just in-frame clones and leaves some out. The D gene and trimming were derived from the DNA, and the V and J assignments and clone size from that table. The table lists around 95,000 clones, roughly 79% of them singletons. These data are taken from a study of blood T cell repertoires in COVID-19. About the research overall: Samples taken during acute and convalescent COVID-19 were collected in the United States, Italy and Spain. Sample material is recorded as cDNA or gDNA derived from T cells, B-cell-depleted T cells, or PBMCs.

The origin of this receptor is a man aged 70 or older with active or convalescent COVID-19. The rearrangement joins TRBV20-1 to TRBJ1-2, with D unclear. Input material: peripheral blood. CDR3 DNA sequence: TGCAGTGCTAGTCAGCTCGGGAGCTATGGCTACACCTTC. Residues: CSASQLGSYGYTF.